These 20 T cell receptor beta chains were all obtained from the same sample, sequenced in a study of cytomegalovirus exposure and HLA in healthy donors. PCR involved 60 Vbeta and 13 Jbeta primers. Method: immunoSEQ multiplex PCR; TCRdb's copy keeps in-frame clones and lacks some. The sample has about 200,000 clones, approximately 78% seen once. The sequencing input was PBMCs. These receptors were obtained from a woman between 45 and 60 years old in good health and CMV-seropositive.

Of note for this clone: A read error may account for a junction end that differs from germline. V usage is TRBV7-9 and J usage is TRBJ1-3; no reliable D call. In germline, CDR1 is SEHNR, CDR2 FQNEAQ (reference sequence). The CDR3 is made up of 16 amino acids. CDR3 sequence: CSSSLGSVLSGNTIYF. The CDR3, as DNA: TGTTCCAGCAGCTTAGGATCGGTCCTCTCTGGAAACACCATATATTTT. The complete variable domain, with remaining parts taken from reference TRBV7-9 and TRBJ1-3, reads DTGVSQNPRHKITKRGQNVTFRCDPISEHNRLYWYRQTLGQGPEFLTYFQNEAQLEKSRLLSDRFSAERPKGSFSTLEIQRTEQGDSAMYLCSSSLGSVLSGNTIYFGEGSWLTVV.

The genes are TRBV5-1 and TRBJ1-2; 9 nucleotides line up with TRBD1. The V gene's germline CDR1 is SGHRS and CDR2 YFSETQ. This CDR3 has 15 residues. V shed 4 bases and J 4 bases; nucleotides not matched to a gene: 8. The CDR3 is CASSRGQGGVYGYTF. In nucleotides, the CDR3 is TGCGCCAGCAGCCGGGGACAGGGTGGCGTCTATGGCTACACCTTC.

The chain recombines TRBV19 with TRBJ1-5, with 7 bases that match TRBD1. The junction had 3 bases not matched to a gene; V was cut back by 7 bases and J by 0 bases. Germline lookup yields CDR1 LNHDA and CDR2 SQIVND (reference sequence). The CDR3 is made up of 14 amino acids. This CDR3 is CASKDRHSNQPQHF. Here the CDR3 DNA reads TGTGCCAGTAAGGACAGGCATAGCAATCAGCCCCAGCATTTT.

This clone was seen a few times. Additional DNA sequences in this sample encode the identical CDR3. The chain links TRBV19 to TRBJ2-2; the D gene is possibly TRBD1 (6 bases). The CDR3 covers 13 residues. CDR1 LNHDA and CDR2 SQIVND come from the germline V gene (reference sequence). Deletions cut 9 bases from V and 1 base from J, with 9 bases between. This CDR3 reads CASRTENTGELFF. CDR3 nucleotides: TGTGCCAGCCGGACAGAGAACACCGGGGAGCTGTTTTTT. The full variable domain, with the rest looked up from reference TRBV19 and TRBJ2-2, is DGGITQSPKYLFRKEGQNVTLSCEQNLNHDAMYWYRQDPGQGLRLIYYSQIVNDFQKGDIAEGYSVSREKKESFPLTVTSAQKNPTAFYLCASRTENTGELFFGEGSRLTVL.

The gene calls are TRBV2 and TRBJ2-5, with TRBD2 matching over 14 bases. Trimming cost V 4 bases and J 5 bases; bases outside gene matches: 9. The germline V gene has CDR1 SNHLY and CDR2 FYNNEI. This CDR3 contains 17 residues. The DNA for the CDR3 is TGTGCCAGCAGTGTAGCCGGACTAGCGGGAGGCGGGGAGACCCAGTACTTC. Residues: CASSVAGLAGGGETQYF.

The chain has TRBV19 and TRBJ2-2, with 11 bases identical to TRBD2. Trimming took 3 bases from V and 5 from J; bases not matched to a gene: 11. This CDR3 is built from 18 residues. Looked up from germline, CDR1 is LNHDA and CDR2 is SQIVND (reference sequence). The CDR3 DNA reads as TGTGCCAGTAGTATCCTCCCGGGACTAGCGGCCAATACCGGGGAGCTGTTTTTT. The encoded protein is CASSILPGLAANTGELFF.

The CDR3 region is CASSRRATTHSYNEQFF. The CDR3 DNA reads TGTGCCAGCAGCCGCCGCGCGACTACCCACTCCTACAATGAGCAGTTCTTC. This chain joins TRBV14 and TRBJ2-1, with D tentatively TRBD2 (5 bases). The CDR3 totals 17 residues. Per germline, CDR1 SGHDN and CDR2 FVKESK. V lost 4 bases to trimming and J lost 0 bases, with 16 bases between them.

The chain combines TRBV28 with TRBJ1-5; D remains unclear. The CDR3 extends over 11 amino acids. Germline V gene sequence: CDR1 MDHEN, CDR2 SYDVKM. V lost 5 bases, J lost 7 bases, and 6 bases lay in between. This CDR3 reads CASSKAQPQHF. The CDR3 nucleotides read TGTGCCAGCAGTAAAGCCCAGCCCCAGCATTTT.

The chain carries TRBV6-5 and TRBJ1-4; a weak D match, TRBD1 (6 bases). The V gene's germline CDR1 is MNHEY and CDR2 SVGAGI. V lost 8 bases, J lost 8 bases, and 18 bases lay in between. CDR3 length equals 14 residues. The CDR3 is CASVRARGAEKLFF. CDR3 nucleotides: TGTGCCAGCGTGCGGGCGCGGGGGGCAGAAAAACTGTTTTTT.

The chain joins TRBV28 to TRBJ2-1; D is uncertain. The V gene lost 6 bases and the J gene lost 6 bases, with 12 bases spanning the gap. The germline gives CDR1 MDHEN, CDR2 SYDVKM. CDR3 length: 13 amino acids. The CDR3 reads CASSSRGPNEQFF. CDR3 nucleotide sequence: TGTGCCAGCAGCTCCCGTGGCCCCAATGAGCAGTTCTTC.

Concerning this clone itself: Different DNA sequences within this sample yield the same CDR3. The rearrangement joins TRBV30 to TRBJ1-1; D ambiguous. Trimming cost V 3 bases and J 3 bases, with 5 bases left between them. This CDR3 has 11 amino acids. The germline V gene encodes CDR1 GTSNPN and CDR2 SVGIG (reference sequence). In nucleotides, the CDR3 is TGTGCCTGGAGCCGGGACACTGAAGCTTTCTTT. It is translated as CAWSRDTEAFF.

V usage is TRBV7-2 and J usage is TRBJ2-1; D is uncertain. The CDR3 sequence is 12 residues long. CDR1 and CDR2 from the germline V gene are SGHTA and FQGNSA. V lost 5 bases and J lost 8, with 10 bases in between. The CDR3 DNA is TGTGCCAGCAGCCCAGACTGGGATGAGCAGTTCTTC. Protein product: CASSPDWDEQFF.

CDR3 DNA sequence: TGTGCCAGCAGCTCCCAGGACAGGGGCTATGGCTACACCTTC. Protein: CASSSQDRGYGYTF. The chain couples TRBV7-9 to TRBJ1-2; the match to TRBD1 covers 9 bases. V lost 4 bases and J lost 4; bases outside the gene matches: 4. Germline CDR1 SEHNR, CDR2 FQNEAQ (reference sequence). The CDR3 is 14 amino acids.

The chain combines TRBV10-3 with TRBJ2-2; 7 bases agree with TRBD2. Trimming cost V 4 bases and J 5 bases; bases outside gene matches: 16. This CDR3 spans 18 amino acids. Germline-derived CDR1 and CDR2 are ENHRY and SYGVKD. As DNA, the CDR3 is TGTGCCATCAGTGCAAAGAGGGACTACCAGTCGGGGACCGGGGAGCTGTTTTTT. Translated: CAISAKRDYQSGTGELFF.

This clone appeared once. The chain's CDR3 is CASSQSGLTDTQYF. For the CDR3, the DNA is TGTGCCAGCTCACAATCAGGGCTCACAGATACGCAGTATTTT. V gene TRBV18 combines with J gene TRBJ2-3; weak D call: TRBD1 (5 bases). V was cut by 4 bases and J by 2 bases, with 10 bases left in between. The length of the CDR3 is 14 residues. The germline gives CDR1 KGHSH, CDR2 LQKENI.

This clone was counted once. The DNA for the CDR3 is TGTGCCAGTAGTATTGGGGTTAGCGGGGGGAGCTCCTACAATGAGCAGTTCTTC. Its protein is CASSIGVSGGSSYNEQFF. The chain has TRBV19 and TRBJ2-1; the match to TRBD2 covers 10 bases. CDR1 and CDR2 from the germline V gene are LNHDA and SQIVND (reference sequence). The CDR3 consists of 18 residues. V gave up 3 bases and J gave up 0 bases; unmatched junction bases: 8. The whole variable domain, filled in from reference TRBV19 and TRBJ2-1, reads DGGITQSPKYLFRKEGQNVTLSCEQNLNHDAMYWYRQDPGQGLRLIYYSQIVNDFQKGDIAEGYSVSREKKESFPLTVTSAQKNPTAFYLCASSIGVSGGSSYNEQFFGPGTRLTVL.

The chain uses TRBV27 and TRBJ2-7; D possibly corresponds to TRBD1 (6 bases). The CDR3 spans 15 residues. Germline lookup yields CDR1 MNHEY and CDR2 SMNVEV (reference sequence). Trimming cost V 5 bases and J 3 bases, with 17 bases left between them. This CDR3 reads CASSPGQSTVYEQYF. CDR3 DNA sequence: TGTGCCAGCAGTCCCGGACAGAGCACGGTCTACGAGCAGTACTTC.

On this clone: The junction and the germline gene differ at one end; a read error may be behind it. The genes are TRBV7-7 and TRBJ2-2; perhaps TRBD2 as D (5 bases). Germline values: CDR1 SSHAT, CDR2 FNYEAQ (reference sequence). The CDR3 has 13 residues. CDR3 sequence: CASKPFMGGELLF. DNA of the CDR3: TGTGCCAGCAAACCCTTCATGGGTGGGGAGCTGCTTTTT.

This chain connects TRBV29-1 to TRBJ2-5; D not resolved. Trimming removed 4 bases from V and 0 bases from J, with 12 bases in between. The CDR3 length is 14 residues. Germline assignment: CDR1 SQVTM and CDR2 ANQGSEA. DNA for the CDR3: TGCAGCGTTGGGCCCAGACTTAACCAAGAGACCCAGTACTTC. This codes for CSVGPRLNQETQYF.

The chain combines TRBV25-1 with TRBJ2-7; TRBD2 matches at 11 bases. The CDR3 spans 16 residues. V shed 0 bases and J 1 base; nucleotides not matched to a gene: 2. Germline loops: CDR1 MGHDK, CDR2 SYGVNS. CDR3 nucleotide sequence: TGTGCCAGCAGTGAATATACTAGCGGGAGTTCCTACGAGCAGTACTTC. Residues: CASSEYTSGSSYEQYF.